The 10 T cell receptor beta chains in this list originate from one sample, sequenced in a study of blood T cell repertoires in COVID-19. Only in-frame clones appear in the TCRdb table, and some are missing; sequencing was by immunoSEQ multiplex PCR. The sample lists around 700,000 clones, approximately 90% seen once, with roughly 0.25% in the top ten. Sequenced: peripheral blood. Source of these receptors: a woman in her late teens or twenties with acute or convalescent COVID-19.

The chain couples TRBV10-3 to TRBJ1-2; 7 bases are a match to TRBD1. V shed 5 bases, J shed 6 bases, and the junction held 6 bases outside the gene matches. The CDR3 is 13 amino acids. CDR1 and CDR2 (germline): ENHRY, SYGVKD. The CDR3 here is CAISTTGADGYTF. DNA for the CDR3: TGTGCCATCAGTACAACAGGGGCGGATGGCTACACCTTC.

With respect to this clone: The same CDR3 arises from other DNA sequences in this sample as well. CDR3 DNA sequence: TGTGCCAGCAGTTTGGGACAGGGGGTTCAGCCCCAGCATTTT. Translated, it gives CASSLGQGVQPQHF. This chain uses TRBV27 with TRBJ1-5; 11 bases fit TRBD1. CDR1 is MNHEY, CDR2 SMNVEV, per germline (reference sequence). CDR3 length equals 14 residues. With 3 bases clipped from V and 6 bases from J, the junction kept 1 base outside the gene matches.

The rearrangement joins TRBV9 to TRBJ2-2; 11 positions agree with TRBD2. The CDR3 runs 18 residues. Germline assignment: CDR1 SGDLS and CDR2 YYNGEE. The J segment lost 6 bases and the V segment lost 6 bases, leaving 16 bases of the junction unmatched. The CDR3 nucleotides read TGTGCCAGCACCCCGGGGGCCCCTAGCGGGGGGAATGCCGGGGAGCTGTTTTTT. As protein: CASTPGAPSGGNAGELFF. The whole variable domain, filled in from reference TRBV9 and TRBJ2-2, reads DSGVTQTPKHLITATGQRVTLRCSPRSGDLSVYWYQQSLDQGLQFLIQYYNGEERAKGNILERFSAQQFPDLHSELNLSSLELGDSALYFCASTPGAPSGGNAGELFFGEGSRLTVL.

This CDR3 is CASSDLAGNTEAFF. The DNA of the CDR3 is TGTGCCAGCAGCGATCTCGCAGGAAACACTGAAGCTTTCTTT. The chain combines TRBV6-5 with TRBJ1-1; D is unresolved. Between the trimmed V and J ends, which lost 6 bases and 2 bases, there was a span of 13 bases. The CDR3 runs to 14 residues. Germline-derived CDR1 and CDR2 are MNHEY and SVGAGI.

This chain links TRBV13 with TRBJ2-3; D possibly corresponds to TRBD2 (5 bases). The CDR3 is 15 amino acids. V shed 3 bases and J shed 2 bases, with 12 bases lying between them. The germline gives CDR1 PRHDT, CDR2 FYEKMQ (reference sequence). CDR3 in DNA: TGTGCCAGCAGCTTGCCGTCGGGATCCACAGATACGCAGTATTTT. Amino acids: CASSLPSGSTDTQYF.

A single count supports this clone. The rearrangement links TRBV28 to TRBJ2-1; 8 bases align to TRBD1. Germline trimming cut 5 bases from V and 10 bases from J; bases unmatched to any gene: 13. Germline loops: CDR1 MDHEN, CDR2 SYDVKM. The CDR3 length is 15 residues. CDR3 nucleotide sequence: TGTGCCAGCAGTCCCCGGGGACAGGCCAATACCGAGCAGTTCTTC. It encodes CASSPRGQANTEQFF.

The chain uses TRBV5-5 and TRBJ1-2, with TRBD1 identical over 9 bases. After removal of 5 bases from V and 8 bases from J, the junction contained 13 bases not matched to a gene. Germline CDR1 reads SGHKS; CDR2 reads YYEKEE (reference sequence). This CDR3 has 15 amino acids. The CDR3 DNA follows: TGTGCCAGCAGGAGGACGGACAGGGGCTATGAGGGCTACACCTTC. Protein sequence: CASRRTDRGYEGYTF.

The chain is built from TRBV24-1 and TRBJ1-1; D may be TRBD1 (5 bases). Trimming shortened V by 9 bases and J by 0 bases, and 28 bases separated the two germline ends. The germline gives CDR1 KGHDR, CDR2 SFDVKD. The CDR3 spans 19 residues. CDR3 sequence (DNA): TGTGCCACCCCCCGGGGGGAAGGGGCAAGAATCACTATGAACACTGAAGCTTTCTTT. It yields the protein CATPRGEGARITMNTEAFF.

The rearrangement links TRBV24-1 to TRBJ2-2; tentatively, D is TRBD2 (7 bases). From germline, CDR1 is KGHDR and CDR2 SFDVKD. Trimming removed 3 bases at V and 0 bases at J, with 13 bases between. This CDR3 is built from 17 residues. The CDR3: CATSDVAGAANTGELFF. The CDR3 region has the DNA TGTGCCACCAGTGATGTTGCGGGGGCCGCGAACACCGGGGAGCTGTTTTTT.

The CDR3 region has the DNA TGCGCCAGCAGCCAAGATCTAGCGGGGGGACCCTACGAGCAGTACTTC. This translates into CASSQDLAGGPYEQYF. The rearrangement links TRBV4-1 to TRBJ2-7, with 11 bases matching TRBD2. This CDR3 comprises 16 residues. The V gene's germline CDR1 is MGHRA and CDR2 YSYEKL. With 0 bases clipped from V and 2 bases from J, the junction kept 3 bases outside the gene matches.